A single TCR beta chain is shown here with its context. Its antigen is unidentified. The data stem from a study of shared clonotypes between healthy human individuals. Overall study results and limits: Shared clonotypes: roughly 4.5% naive CD4, about 4% naive CD8, 2.3% memory CD4, under 0.5% memory CD8.

Clones were read by immunoSEQ multiplex PCR, and TCRdb kept only the in-frame ones, dropping some. The sample has 2 million to 2.5 million clones, 95% seen once; the top ten hold 0.1% to 0.15%. Sequenced sample: naive CD4+ T cells sorted from blood. Subset: CD45RA+ positively selected. The clonotype comes from a man younger than 35 in good health.

This chain's CDR3 is CASSYAAGNSPLHF. CDR3 coding DNA: TGTGCCAGCAGTTACGCGGCAGGGAATTCACCCCTCCACTTT. V gene TRBV6-6 combines with J gene TRBJ1-6; possible D gene TRBD1, 5 bases. CDR1 and CDR2 from the germline V gene are MNHNY and SVGAGI (reference sequence). The V end was cut by 2 bases, the J end by 7 bases, with 9 bases between. The CDR3 sequence is 14 residues long.